The source of this TCR beta chain is a study of shared clonotypes between healthy human individuals. The germline V gene has CDR1 SGHDT and CDR2 YYEEEE. V was trimmed by 2 bases and J by 4 bases, leaving 10 bases between them. CDR3 size: 14 residues. In regard to this clone: Its antigen is unknown.

Methods used by the authors: ImmunoSEQ only sent back junction sequences with no quality scores, so filtering was done differently. Libraries were prepared by immunoSEQ multiplex PCR; TCRdb keeps only in-frame clonotypes and omits some of them. The V and J calls and clone size come from that table; D and trimming were worked out from the DNA. Among roughly 700,000 clones listed, 74% were seen once. CD4+ cell separation produced CD45RA+ naive and CD45RA-negative memory subsets. Study results and caveats: Only blood was sampled; tissue repertoires likely differ.

The TCR sequence derives from a woman between 25 and 40 years old in good health. The source material was memory CD4+ T cells sorted from blood. Described subset: CD45RA-negative fraction. V is TRBV5-6 and J is TRBJ1-3; D ambiguous. CDR3 in amino acids: CASSFFTGGNTIYF. CDR3 DNA: TGTGCCAGCAGCTTCTTCACTGGGGGAAACACCATATATTTT.